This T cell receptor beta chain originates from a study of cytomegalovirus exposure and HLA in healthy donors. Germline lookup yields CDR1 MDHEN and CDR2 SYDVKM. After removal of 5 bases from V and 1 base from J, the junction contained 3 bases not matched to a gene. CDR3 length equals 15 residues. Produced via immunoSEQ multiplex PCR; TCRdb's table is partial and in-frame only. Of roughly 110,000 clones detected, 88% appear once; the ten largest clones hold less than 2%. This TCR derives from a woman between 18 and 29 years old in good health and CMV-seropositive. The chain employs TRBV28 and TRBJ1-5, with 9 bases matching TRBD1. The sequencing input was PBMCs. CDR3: CASSRTGVSNQPQHF. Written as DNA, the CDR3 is TGTGCCAGCAGTCGGACAGGGGTGAGCAATCAGCCCCAGCATTTT.